The next 27 T cell receptor beta chains were all read from a single sample in a study of T cell changes during pregnancy in multiple sclerosis. Some clones are missing from TCRdb's copy, which holds only in-frame ones; the method was immunoSEQ multiplex PCR. This table holds approximately 99,000 clones, roughly nine tenths found once. Sample: peripheral blood, taken in the second trimester of pregnancy. The source is a female donor in good health, enrolled as a control in a pregnancy study.

The chain combines TRBV2 with TRBJ2-7; 12 nucleotides agree with TRBD2. Germline V gene lookup returns CDR1 SNHLY and CDR2 FYNNEI. The J segment lost 4 bases and the V segment lost 5 bases, leaving 6 bases of the junction unmatched. The length of the CDR3 is 15 residues. The DNA for the CDR3 is TGTGCCAGCAGTTACGGACTAGCGGGGAGATACGAGCAGTACTTC. Encoded protein: CASSYGLAGRYEQYF.

This sequence joins TRBV28 and TRBJ1-2; 8 bases map to TRBD1. Germline V gives CDR1 MDHEN, CDR2 SYDVKM. The V gene end was trimmed by 6 bases and the J gene end by 4 bases; junction bases not matched to a gene: 13. The CDR3 runs 16 residues. The CDR3, as DNA: TGTGCCAGCAGCCCGGGTCGGGGCAGGGGGCCCTATGGCTACACCTTC. Protein product: CASSPGRGRGPYGYTF.

With respect to this clone: Compared with germline, one end of the junction differs, possibly owing to a read error. This chain joins TRBV13 and TRBJ2-1; TRBD2 agrees at 12 bases. Per germline, CDR1 PRHDT and CDR2 FYEKMQ (reference sequence). The CDR3 consists of 20 residues. CDR3 DNA: TGTGCCAGCAGCTCCATAGGCCGACTAGCGGGGGAGTTAACAATCAATGGGCAGTTCTTC. It specifies CASSSIGRLAGELTINGQFF.

The rearrangement links TRBV19 to TRBJ2-3; TRBD1 matches 12 bases. The V gene end was trimmed by 6 bases and the J gene end by 3 bases; junction bases not matched to a gene: 10. This CDR3 has 17 residues. Germline V gene sequence: CDR1 LNHDA, CDR2 SQIVND (reference sequence). CDR3 coding DNA: TGTGCCAGTAGCCGGGACAGGGGGCAATATTGGACAGATACGCAGTATTTT. As protein: CASSRDRGQYWTDTQYF.

This clone was observed a few times. The chain couples TRBV6-5 to TRBJ1-2; D is unclear. The ends were cut back, 5 bases at V and 4 bases at J, with 5 bases in the middle. CDR1 is MNHEY and CDR2 is SVGAGI in the germline V gene. This CDR3 is built from 11 residues. CDR3 amino acids: CASSNSYGYTF. CDR3 DNA sequence: TGTGCCAGCAGTAACAGCTATGGCTACACCTTC.

The J gene is TRBJ1-1, the V gene TRBV13; 7 bases are shared with TRBD1. Per germline, CDR1 PRHDT and CDR2 FYEKMQ (reference sequence). V lost 1 base to trimming and J lost 4 bases; unmatched junction nucleotides: 6. This CDR3 is 15 amino acids long. The CDR3 sequence is CASSLEQGMGTEAFF. The CDR3 bases are TGTGCCAGCAGCTTAGAACAGGGGATGGGCACTGAAGCTTTCTTT.

CDR3 amino acids: CAIGGDRGQNTEAFF. The CDR3 DNA reads TGTGCCATTGGGGGGGACAGGGGCCAGAACACTGAAGCTTTCTTT. This chain joins TRBV10-3 and TRBJ1-1; 10 bases agree with TRBD1. CDR3 length equals 15 residues. V shed 9 bases, J shed 1 base, and the junction held 8 bases outside the gene matches. The germline CDR1 and CDR2 sequences are ENHRY and SYGVKD.

The rearrangement links TRBV18 to TRBJ1-2, with a weak D call TRBD1 (6 bases). Germline lookup yields CDR1 KGHSH and CDR2 LQKENI. The V gene lost 1 base and the J gene lost 4 bases, with 10 bases spanning the gap. This CDR3 has 14 amino acids. CDR3 protein: CASSPQGVRYGYTF. The DNA for the CDR3 is TGTGCCAGCTCACCACAGGGGGTGCGCTATGGCTACACCTTC. Complete variable domain (other parts from reference TRBV18 and TRBJ1-2): NAGVMQNPRHLVRRRGQEARLRCSPMKGHSHVYWYRQLPEEGLKFMVYLQKENIIDESGMPKERFSAEFPKEGPSILRIQQVVRGDSAAYFCASSPQGVRYGYTFGSGTRLTVV.

This rearrangement joins TRBV5-1 to TRBJ2-5; no reliable D call. The CDR3 spans 12 residues. V lost 1 base and J lost 5, with 6 bases in between. CDR1 and CDR2 from the germline V gene are SGHRS and YFSETQ. The CDR3 reads CASSLSGETQYF. CDR3 bases: TGCGCCAGCAGCTTGTCGGGTGAGACCCAGTACTTC.

This clone appeared once. V gene TRBV5-1 combines with J gene TRBJ1-2; TRBD1 matches at 10 bases. Germline CDR1 is SGHRS and CDR2 is YFSETQ. The ends lost 3 bases at V and 7 bases at J; junction bases unmatched: 6. The CDR3 sequence is 14 residues long. The CDR3, as DNA: TGCGCCAGCAGCTGGGGGACAGGGGAGAGTGGCTACACCTTC. As protein: CASSWGTGESGYTF.

Sample share makes this clone medium-sized. The chain has TRBV20-1 and TRBJ1-1; 7 bases fit TRBD1. Germline V gene sequence: CDR1 DFQATT, CDR2 SNEGSKA (reference sequence). This CDR3 spans 11 amino acids. V trimming: 0 bases; J trimming: 8 bases; junction bases outside the gene matches: 0. CDR3 sequence: CSAREDREAFF. CDR3 in DNA: TGCAGTGCTAGAGAGGACAGGGAAGCTTTCTTT.

This clone was seen just once. The genes are TRBV7-9 and TRBJ1-6, with D possibly being TRBD1 (5 bases). In germline, CDR1 is SEHNR, CDR2 FQNEAQ (reference sequence). This CDR3 region has 15 residues. The V end was cut by 5 bases, the J end by 8 bases, with 16 bases between. The CDR3 DNA reads as TGTGCCAGCAGCATCAGCGGGGGGGAATATTCACCCCTCCACTTT. Its protein product is CASSISGGEYSPLHF.

The chain has TRBV27 and TRBJ1-4; D might be TRBD1 (5 bases). Germline assignment: CDR1 MNHEY and CDR2 SMNVEV (reference sequence). CDR3 length: 14 residues. V was trimmed by 1 base and J by 5 bases, leaving 8 bases between them. CDR3 protein: CASSLWGGNEKLFF. DNA of the CDR3: TGTGCCAGCAGTTTATGGGGGGGGAATGAAAAACTGTTTTTT.

V usage is TRBV13 and J usage is TRBJ1-1; 7 bases are shared with TRBD1. Trimming cost V 5 bases and J 6 bases; bases outside gene matches: 6. Per the germline V gene, CDR1 is PRHDT and CDR2 is FYEKMQ (reference sequence). CDR3 length: 13 amino acids. The CDR3 here is CASSNTQGAEAFF. DNA of the CDR3: TGTGCCAGCAGCAACACGCAGGGGGCTGAAGCTTTCTTT. The complete variable domain, with remaining parts taken from reference TRBV13 and TRBJ1-1, reads AAGVIQSPRHLIKEKRETATLKCYPIPRHDTVYWYQQGPGQDPQFLISFYEKMQSDKGSIPDRFSAQQFSDYHSELNMSSLELGDSALYFCASSNTQGAEAFFGQGTRLTVV.

J is TRBJ2-5 and V is TRBV7-6; D gene uncertain. Per the germline V gene, CDR1 is SGHVS and CDR2 is FNYEAQ. Trimming stripped 7 bases from V and 5 bases from J, with 14 bases between. The CDR3 contains 13 residues. The CDR3 reads CASTNPDRETQYF. Here the CDR3 DNA reads TGTGCCAGCACCAACCCCGATCGGGAGACCCAGTACTTC.

The V gene is TRBV28, the J gene TRBJ2-7; 8 positions agree with TRBD1. Germline V gives CDR1 MDHEN, CDR2 SYDVKM. The CDR3 runs to 15 residues. J gave up 3 bases and V 2 bases, and 6 bases lay outside the gene matches. CDR3 loop: CASSLGTGGGYEQYF. CDR3 coding DNA: TGTGCCAGCAGTTTAGGCACAGGGGGAGGCTACGAGCAGTACTTC.

V gene TRBV5-4 combines with J gene TRBJ2-5; 7 bases align to TRBD1. Germline V lookup: CDR1 SGHNT, CDR2 YYREEE (reference sequence). V dropped 3 bases and J dropped 5; count of bases not matched to a gene: 7. The CDR3 is made up of 14 amino acids. CDR3 coding DNA: TGTGCCAGCAGCTACAGGGGCTCCGGGGAGACCCAGTACTTC. Protein: CASSYRGSGETQYF.

For the CDR3, the DNA is TGCAGCGCCGAGGGACAGACCAACACTGAAGCTTTCTTT. As protein: CSAEGQTNTEAFF. The gene calls are TRBV29-1 and TRBJ1-1; 7 bases fit TRBD1. The germline V gene has CDR1 SQVTM and CDR2 ANQGSEA. CDR3 length equals 13 residues. Trimming removed 7 bases from V and 2 bases from J; junction bases left unmatched: 7.

The gene calls are TRBV11-2 and TRBJ2-7; D gene ambiguous. Germline V gene lookup returns CDR1 SGHAT and CDR2 FQNNGV. Trimming pared 1 base from V and 2 bases from J, leaving 15 bases between. This CDR3 has 16 amino acids. This CDR3 reads CASSLVYSPTAYEQYF. CDR3 bases: TGTGCCAGCAGCTTAGTTTACAGCCCAACTGCCTACGAGCAGTACTTC.

This clone was seen once. J is TRBJ1-2 and V is TRBV19; no clear D. V was cut by 5 bases and J by 3 bases, with 16 bases left in between. Per germline, CDR1 LNHDA and CDR2 SQIVND (reference sequence). The CDR3 runs to 15 residues. For the CDR3, the DNA is TGTGCCAGTAGTCCGAGACCGAATCGGGACTATGGCTACACCTTC. Amino acid sequence: CASSPRPNRDYGYTF.

The chain has TRBV15 and TRBJ1-5, with D uncertain. V lost 3 bases and J 1 base, leaving 10 bases between the germline ends. Germline CDR1 and CDR2: LNHNV and YYDKDF (reference sequence). CDR3 length: 15 residues. The CDR3 spells CATSSTSASNQPQHF. CDR3 in DNA: TGTGCCACCAGCAGTACCAGTGCAAGCAATCAGCCCCAGCATTTT.

The chain combines TRBV7-9 with TRBJ1-2; maybe TRBD1 (5 bases). CDR3 length: 14 amino acids. Trimming stripped 0 bases from V and 4 bases from J, with 9 bases between. CDR1 and CDR2 from the germline V gene are SEHNR and FQNEAQ (reference sequence). The CDR3: CASSLAGDSYGYTF. The CDR3 nucleotides are TGTGCCAGCAGCTTAGCAGGGGATAGCTATGGCTACACCTTC. Together with reference TRBV7-9 and TRBJ1-2, the CDR3 gives the full variable domain: DTGVSQNPRHKITKRGQNVTFRCDPISEHNRLYWYRQTLGQGPEFLTYFQNEAQLEKSRLLSDRFSAERPKGSFSTLEIQRTEQGDSAMYLCASSLAGDSYGYTFGSGTRLTVV.

The chain is built from TRBV5-1 and TRBJ2-7; the match to TRBD1 covers 8 bases. Germline trimming cut 4 bases from V and 7 bases from J; bases unmatched to any gene: 10. Germline V lookup: CDR1 SGHRS, CDR2 YFSETQ. This CDR3 region has 14 residues. CDR3 loop: CASSPPQGAREQYF. CDR3 DNA sequence: TGCGCCAGCAGCCCCCCCCAGGGGGCGAGGGAGCAGTACTTC.

The genes are TRBV6-1 and TRBJ2-7, with a tentative D call TRBD2 (6 bases). The length of the CDR3 is 15 residues. Germline CDR1 reads MNHNS; CDR2 reads SASEGT. V shed 4 bases and J shed 2 bases, with 15 bases lying between them. The CDR3: CASSARPGDPYEQYF. CDR3 DNA sequence: TGTGCCAGCAGTGCCCGCCCGGGGGATCCCTACGAGCAGTACTTC.

The rearrangement links TRBV27 to TRBJ1-2, with D perhaps TRBD1 (5 bases). Trimming took off 1 base at V and 8 bases at J, with 11 bases between the two ends. This CDR3 is 13 amino acids long. CDR1 MNHEY and CDR2 SMNVEV come from the germline V gene (reference sequence). CDR3 bases: TGTGCCAGCAGTTTATTTGGGGGGAACGGCTACACCTTC. It translates to CASSLFGGNGYTF.

This sequence joins TRBV6-1 and TRBJ1-4, with D possibly matching TRBD1 (6 bases). CDR3 size: 15 residues. The germline V gene has CDR1 MNHNS and CDR2 SASEGT. V lost 6 bases to trimming and J lost 4 bases, with 15 bases between them. The CDR3 nucleotides read TGTGCCAGCAGACCCGGACAGCTACTTAATGAAAAACTGTTTTTT. Residues: CASRPGQLLNEKLFF.

J is TRBJ1-1 and V is TRBV9; possible D gene TRBD1, 5 bases. This CDR3 has 14 residues. Trimming cost V 4 bases and J 1 base, with 11 bases left between them. CDR1 is SGDLS and CDR2 is YYNGEE in the germline V gene. The CDR3 is CASSPRQGNTEAFF. CDR3 nucleotide sequence: TGTGCCAGCAGCCCGCGGCAGGGGAACACTGAAGCTTTCTTT.